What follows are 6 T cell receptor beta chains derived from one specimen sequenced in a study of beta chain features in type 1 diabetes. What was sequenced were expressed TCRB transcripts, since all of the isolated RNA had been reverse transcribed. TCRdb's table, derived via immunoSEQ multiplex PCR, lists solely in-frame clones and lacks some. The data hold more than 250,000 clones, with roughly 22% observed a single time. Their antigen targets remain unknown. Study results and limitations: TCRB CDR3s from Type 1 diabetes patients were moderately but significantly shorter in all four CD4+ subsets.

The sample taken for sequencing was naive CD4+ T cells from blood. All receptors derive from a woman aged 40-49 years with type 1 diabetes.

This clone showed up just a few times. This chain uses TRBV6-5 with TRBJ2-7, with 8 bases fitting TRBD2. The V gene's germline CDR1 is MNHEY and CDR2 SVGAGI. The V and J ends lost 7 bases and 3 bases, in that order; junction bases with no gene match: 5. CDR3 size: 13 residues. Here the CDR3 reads CASNGGRNYEQYF. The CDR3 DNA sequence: TGTGCCAGCAACGGCGGGAGGAACTACGAGCAGTACTTC.

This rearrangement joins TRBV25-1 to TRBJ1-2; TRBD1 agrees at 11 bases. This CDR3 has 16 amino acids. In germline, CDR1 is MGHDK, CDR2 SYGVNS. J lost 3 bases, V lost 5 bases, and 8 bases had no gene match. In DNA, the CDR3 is TGTGCCAGCAGTAGGGGACAGGGGGTAGCAGACTATGGCTACACCTTC. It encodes CASSRGQGVADYGYTF.

This CDR3 is CASSVGPPGHEQYF. The DNA of the CDR3 is TGTGCCAGCAGCGTAGGACCCCCAGGGCACGAGCAGTACTTC. This sequence joins TRBV9 and TRBJ2-7, with D tentatively TRBD1 (5 bases). CDR3 length equals 14 residues. The germline V and J ends were trimmed by 0 bases and 5 bases, with 12 bases remaining between them. Germline loops: CDR1 SGDLS, CDR2 YYNGEE.

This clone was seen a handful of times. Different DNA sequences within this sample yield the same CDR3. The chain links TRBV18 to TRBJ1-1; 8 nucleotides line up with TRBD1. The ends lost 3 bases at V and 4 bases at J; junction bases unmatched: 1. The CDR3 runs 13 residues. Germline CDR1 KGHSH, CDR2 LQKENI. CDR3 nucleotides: TGTGCCAGCTCACCGGACAGGGTCACTGAAGCTTTCTTT. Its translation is CASSPDRVTEAFF.

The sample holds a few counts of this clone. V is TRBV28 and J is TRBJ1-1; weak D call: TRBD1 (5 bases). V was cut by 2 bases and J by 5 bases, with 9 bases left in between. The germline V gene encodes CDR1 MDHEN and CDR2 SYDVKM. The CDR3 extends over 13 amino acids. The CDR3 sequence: CASSLLSGTEAFF. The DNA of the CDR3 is TGTGCCAGCAGTTTACTCTCAGGGACTGAAGCTTTCTTT.

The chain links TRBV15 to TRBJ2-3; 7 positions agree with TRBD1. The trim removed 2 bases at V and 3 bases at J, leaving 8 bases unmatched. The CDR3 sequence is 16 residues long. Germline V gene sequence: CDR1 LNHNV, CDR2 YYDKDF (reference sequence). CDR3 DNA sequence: TGTGCCACCAGCAGACCCGCAGGGGGTGAGACAGATACGCAGTATTTT. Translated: CATSRPAGGETDTQYF.